These T cell receptor beta chains were read from a single sample in a study of T cell responses to AZD1222 COVID-19 vaccine. The protocol was immunoSEQ multiplex PCR, while the TCRdb copy is restricted to in-frame clones and leaves out a portion. The sample records some 130,000 clones, 80% to 95% being singletons. The specimen was peripheral blood, collected 28 days after the second AZD1222 dose. These receptors all stem from an adult who received the AZD1222 COVID-19 vaccine. The CDR3 runs from the conserved cysteine through the conserved F or W. The D gene is left open where the match is weak. Where a row states a size, it is once, few, many or the class of an expanded clone; other rows omit it.

.	TRBJ2-2	TRBD2	TRBV29-1	TGCAGCGTTGGTGGAGTTAGCGGGGCGGGGCTGTTTTTT	CSVGGVSGAGLFF
.	TRBJ2-5	.	TRBV3-1/TRBV3-2	TGTGCCAGCAGCCAAGATAGGGAGACCCAGTACTTC	CASSQDRETQYF
.	TRBJ2-1	TRBD2	TRBV3-1/TRBV3-2	TGTGCCAGCAGCCAAGAGCGCCTAGCGGTCTACAATGAGCAGTTCTTC	CASSQERLAVYNEQFF
.	TRBJ1-2	.	TRBV3-1/TRBV3-2	TGTGCCAGCAGCCGGGAAGGGAGGGGCTACACCTTC	CASSREGRGYTF
.	TRBJ1-2	TRBD1	TRBV6-5	TGTGCCAGCAGTTACGGGACAGGGAAGAACTATGGCTACACCTTC	CASSYGTGKNYGYTF
.	TRBJ1-4	TRBD1	TRBV5-1	TGCGCCAGCAGCTTCGACAGGGTGGAGGAAAAACTGTTTTTT	CASSFDRVEEKLFF
.	TRBJ2-1	.	TRBV6-5	TGTGCCAGCACTCAATCGAATGAGCAGTTCTTC	CASTQSNEQFF
.	TRBJ2-1	TRBD1	TRBV3-1/TRBV3-2	TGTGCCAGCAGCCAAGATGGGACAGGGAGCAATGAGCAGTTCTTC	CASSQDGTGSNEQFF
.	TRBJ1-5	.	TRBV3-1/TRBV3-2	TGTGCCAGCAGCCTCCAGGGAAGTTCTCAGCCCCAGCATTTT	CASSLQGSSQPQHF
.	TRBJ1-6	.	TRBV18	TGTGCCAGCTCACCGGGGGATGTTTGGGGTTCACCCCTCCACTTT	CASSPGDVWGSPLHF
.	TRBJ1-1	.	TRBV7-9	TGTGCCAGCAGCCCATACGTTAACACTGAAGCTTTCTTT	CASSPYVNTEAFF
.	TRBJ2-5	.	TRBV7-9	TGTGCCAGCAGCTTAGTTGCGAGGGGTGGGCAAGAGACCCAGTACTTC	CASSLVARGGQETQYF
.	TRBJ2-1	TRBD2	TRBV18	TGTGCCAGCTCACCTTACCGGGAGGGGAATGAGCAGTTCTTC	CASSPYREGNEQFF
.	TRBJ1-2	TRBD1	TRBV5-6	TGTGCCAGCAGCTTGGGGGACAGACCCTATGGCTACACCTTC	CASSLGDRPYGYTF
.	TRBJ2-5	.	TRBV10-1	TGCGCCACTTCTGGAAACATACAAGAGACCCAGTACTTC	CATSGNIQETQYF
.	TRBJ1-6	.	TRBV7-2	TGTGCCAGCAGCTTTCAGTCACCCCTCCACTTT	CASSFQSPLHF
.	TRBJ2-4	.	TRBV6-6	TGTGCCAGCAGTTACGACTCCGAAGCCAAAAACATTCAGTACTTC	CASSYDSEAKNIQYF
.	TRBJ1-5	TRBD1	TRBV29-1	TGCAGCGTTGTTACAGGGGTAGCCCAGCATTTT	CSVVTGVAQHF
few	TRBJ1-4	.	TRBV11-3	TGTGCCAGCAGCCCGAGCCCGACAGCAACTAATGAAAAACTGTTTTTT	CASSPSPTATNEKLFF
.	TRBJ2-7	.	TRBV4-1	TGCGCCAGCAGCCCGCCTGGGAGATCAAGCTCCTACGAGCAGTACTTC	CASSPPGRSSSYEQYF
.	TRBJ1-2	.	TRBV19	TGTGCCAGTAGTAAGAGGGGAAGGCCCCATGGCTACACCTTC	CASSKRGRPHGYTF
.	TRBJ1-5	.	TRBV2	TGTGCCAGCGGGCGAGGGGTCTCTTCTCAGCCCCAGCATTTT	CASGRGVSSQPQHF
.	TRBJ2-1	.	TRBV7-9	TGTGCCAGCAGCTTACGACAGAACAATGAGCAGTTCTTC	CASSLRQNNEQFF
.	TRBJ1-3	.	TRBV4-1	TGCGCCAGCAGCCAAGTGGGCATTGTTGGAAACACCATATATTTT	CASSQVGIVGNTIYF
once	TRBJ2-5	TRBD2	TRBV7-2	TGTGCCAGCAGTCCCTCGGGACTAGCGGGAGTGGGGGAGACCCAGTACTTC	CASSPSGLAGVGETQYF
.	TRBJ1-4	.	TRBV29-1	TGCAGCGTTCGCTTTAATGAAAAACTGTTTTTT	CSVRFNEKLFF
.	TRBJ1-5	.	TRBV6-5	TGTGCCAGCAGTTTTGACAGGAAAGATCAGCCCCAGCATTTT	CASSFDRKDQPQHF
.	TRBJ1-1	TRBD1	TRBV6-2/TRBV6-3	TGTGCCAGCAGTCTAAGGGGGGACAGCGGGAACACTGAAGCTTTCTTT	CASSLRGDSGNTEAFF
.	TRBJ1-2	.	TRBV13	TGTGCCAGCAGCTTAGACCAACAGGGCTATGGCTACACCTTC	CASSLDQQGYGYTF
.	TRBJ1-2	.	TRBV7-2	TGTGCCAGCAGCTTAAAAGGGGGTCTCTATGGCTACACCTTC	CASSLKGGLYGYTF
.	TRBJ1-1	TRBD1	TRBV5-1	TGCGCCAGCAGCTTGGGTGTAGGGACAGGGTCTGAAGCTTTCTTT	CASSLGVGTGSEAFF
.	TRBJ1-6	.	TRBV9	TGTGCCAGCAGCGCAGAAAGCTCCTATAATTCACCCCTCCACTTT	CASSAESSYNSPLHF